This paragraph reports one TCR beta chain. Its antigen is unknown. Trimming cost V 8 bases and J 6 bases; bases outside gene matches: 7. Germline assignment: CDR1 MDHEN and CDR2 SYDVKM. The CDR3 sequence is 13 residues long. This sample is part of a study of CD4 T cells in relation to SARS-CoV-2 and coronaviruses. Study-wide results and limits: According to naive versus memory sequencing, detected responses are memory recall, not newly primed. Samples before the pandemic and after infection were not matched within any donor. About 65% of donors had memory CD4+ clonotypes crossrecognizing SARS-CoV-2 and common cold coronavirus spike. No crossreactivity against non-spike viral proteins was tested here.

Unexposed donor CD4+ T cells date from about 2010-2018, before the COVID-19 pandemic. The method was immunoSEQ multiplex PCR; TCRdb's version includes in-frame clones alone and lacks a portion of them. The sample carries around 65,000 clones, over 80% recorded once. V and J are TRBV28 and TRBJ2-1; 7 bases line up with TRBD2. Input material: memory CD4+ T cells from PBMCs. The TCR was taken from a human donor in good health. The CDR3 reads CASGGSPPNEQFF. CDR3 nucleotide sequence: TGTGCCAGCGGCGGGAGTCCTCCCAATGAGCAGTTCTTC.